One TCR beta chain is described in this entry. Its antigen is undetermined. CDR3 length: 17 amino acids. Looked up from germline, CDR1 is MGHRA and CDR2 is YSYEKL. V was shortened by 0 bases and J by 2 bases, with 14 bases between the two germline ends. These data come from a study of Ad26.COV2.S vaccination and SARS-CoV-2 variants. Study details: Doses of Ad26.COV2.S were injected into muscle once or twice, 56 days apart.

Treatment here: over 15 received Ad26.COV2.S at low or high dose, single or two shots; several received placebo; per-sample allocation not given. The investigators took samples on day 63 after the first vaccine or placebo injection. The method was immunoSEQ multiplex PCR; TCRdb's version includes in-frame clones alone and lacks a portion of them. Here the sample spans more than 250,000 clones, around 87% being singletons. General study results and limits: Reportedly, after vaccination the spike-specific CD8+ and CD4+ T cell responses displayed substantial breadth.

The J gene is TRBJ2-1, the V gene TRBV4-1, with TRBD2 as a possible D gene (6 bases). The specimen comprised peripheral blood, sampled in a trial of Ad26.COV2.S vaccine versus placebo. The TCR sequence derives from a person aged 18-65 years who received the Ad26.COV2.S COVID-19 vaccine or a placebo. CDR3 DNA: TGCGCCAGCAGCCAAGAAACGGGGCTAGCGCCCTACAATGAGCAGTTCTTC. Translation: CASSQETGLAPYNEQFF.